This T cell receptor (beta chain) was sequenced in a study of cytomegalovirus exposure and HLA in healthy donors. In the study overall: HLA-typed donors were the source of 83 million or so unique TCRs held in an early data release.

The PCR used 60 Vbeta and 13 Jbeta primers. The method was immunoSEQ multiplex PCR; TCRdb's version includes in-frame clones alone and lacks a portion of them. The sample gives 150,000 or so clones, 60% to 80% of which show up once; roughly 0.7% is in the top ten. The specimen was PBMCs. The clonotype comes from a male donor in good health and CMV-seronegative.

The CDR3 loop is CASSRTGGSYEQYF. In nucleotides, the CDR3 is TGTGCCAGCAGCCGAACAGGGGGGTCCTACGAGCAGTACTTC. This chain links TRBV7-2 with TRBJ2-7; TRBD1 agrees at 8 bases. J gave up 1 base and V 5 bases, and 4 bases lay outside the gene matches. The CDR3 length is 14 residues. CDR1 and CDR2 (germline): SGHTA, FQGNSA.